These T cell receptor beta chains were read from a single sample in a study of T-cell memory formation after mild COVID-19. TCRdb used MiXCR to reprocess the 5' RACE reads, holding one entry per CDR3 protein. This sample has 350,000 to 450,000 distinct CDR3 sequences, with roughly 24% found just once. Specimen: PBMCs or a T cell subset sorted from them (not recorded which). Source of these receptors: an adult woman who had mild COVID-19 (a few samples of this study predate the infection). Cell type and time point are not known. The CDR3 runs from the conserved cysteine through the conserved F or W. The D gene is left open where the match is weak. Clone size is given for some rows only: seen once, a few or many times, or a class if the clone is expanded.

TRBV19	TRBJ1-6	TRBD1	.	TGTGCCACCTCGGACAGGGGCCATTCTGCCCTCCACTTT	CATSDRGHSALHF
TRBV12-3/TRBV12-4	TRBJ1-2	.	.	TGTGCCAGCAGTTTAGTCAGGAGGGGGAGGACCGGCTATGGCTACACCTTC	CASSLVRRGRTGYGYTF
TRBV27	TRBJ1-1	.	.	TGTGCCAGCACCCCCTTCCTGAGGAGCACTGAAGCTTTCTTT	CASTPFLRSTEAFF
TRBV7-3	TRBJ1-1	.	.	TGTGCCAGCGGAATCGGGGGTCCAGCTTTCTTT	CASGIGGPAFF
TRBV30	TRBJ2-1	TRBD2	few	TGTGCCTGGAGTGTATCGCGTACTAGCGGGAGGGGATACAATGAGCAGTTCTTC	CAWSVSRTSGRGYNEQFF
TRBV6-1	TRBJ1-3	.	few	TGTGCCAGCAGACTGGACATCTCTGGAAACACCATATATTTT	CASRLDISGNTIYF
TRBV20-1	TRBJ2-3	TRBD2	.	TGCAGTGGGGTTCTAGCGGGAGGAGGCTGGGATACGCAGTATTTT	CSGVLAGGGWDTQYF
TRBV6-5	TRBJ2-2	.	many	TGTGCCAGCAGTCCCGCGGGCACCGGGGAGCTGTTTTTT	CASSPAGTGELFF
TRBV5-1	TRBJ2-2	.	.	TGCGCCAGCAGCCAACAGGCGTTAACCGGGGAGCTGTTTTTT	CASSQQALTGELFF
TRBV5-5	TRBJ2-1	TRBD2	.	TGTGCCAGCAGCGCGGGGGGACGCTACCCCCTCAATGAGCAGTTCTTC	CASSAGGRYPLNEQFF
TRBV20-1	TRBJ2-5	.	.	TGCAGTGCTAGAGATCTAAGGGCTGTAGAGACCCAGTACTTC	CSARDLRAVETQYF
TRBV5-1	TRBJ2-2	.	few	TGCGCCAGCAGTATGAGGCAAGAGAACACCGGGGAGCTGTTTTTT	CASSMRQENTGELFF
TRBV5-1	TRBJ1-2	.	.	TGCGCCAGCAGCTTGGACGCCGGGACGACGCATATGGATGGCTACACCTTC	CASSLDAGTTHMDGYTF
TRBV2	TRBJ1-2	.	.	TGTGCCAGCGATCCACGAACAATTTTAGGTGGCTACACCTTC	CASDPRTILGGYTF
TRBV12-3/TRBV12-4	TRBJ2-7	TRBD1	few	TGTGCCAGCAGTAAGGACAGGTCCTACGAGCAGTACTTC	CASSKDRSYEQYF
TRBV27	TRBJ2-7	.	many	TGTGCCAGCAGTTACCAGCAGGTCTCCGAGCAGTACTTC	CASSYQQVSEQYF
TRBV5-5	TRBJ1-6	.	.	TGTGCCAGCAGCCCGTCTATCTCAGGGAGAACCTATAATTCACCCCTCCAATTT	CASSPSISGRTYNSPLQF
TRBV7-9	TRBJ2-1	.	.	TGTGCCAGCAGCCACATTTACTCCTACAATGAGCAGTTCTTC	CASSHIYSYNEQFF
TRBV5-6	TRBJ1-2	.	few	TGTGCCAGCAGCTTCGGACTGACTTGGGACTATGGCTACACCTTC	CASSFGLTWDYGYTF
TRBV7-2	TRBJ2-3	TRBD2	few	TGTGCCAGCAGCATAGTAGCGGGAGGGCCCACAGATACGCAGTATTTT	CASSIVAGGPTDTQYF